A single sample is the source of the 32 T cell receptor beta chains below, sequenced in a study of Tregs in tolerant kidney transplant recipients. Produced via immunoSEQ multiplex PCR; TCRdb's table is partial and in-frame only. The data contain about 110,000 clones, 85% to 90% of them singletons. This specimen consisted of CD4+ T cells from blood, obtained before the transplant. These receptors were obtained from a human donor who received a combined kidney and bone marrow transplant.

V usage is TRBV11-2 and J usage is TRBJ1-2, with D possibly matching TRBD1 (6 bases). The CDR3 covers 16 residues. Germline CDR1 SGHAT, CDR2 FQNNGV. Between the trimmed V and J ends, which lost 5 bases and 1 base, there was a span of 17 bases. This CDR3 is CASSPTSGTFNYGYTF. In DNA form, the CDR3 reads TGTGCCAGCAGCCCGACATCGGGGACATTTAACTATGGCTACACCTTC.

This rearrangement joins TRBV28 to TRBJ1-2, with 8 nucleotides matching TRBD1. Germline assignment: CDR1 MDHEN and CDR2 SYDVKM. Unmatched junction bases numbered 7, after V lost 3 bases and J lost 1 base. The CDR3 is 16 amino acids. The CDR3 sequence is CASSFGQGLNNYGYTF. The CDR3, as DNA: TGTGCCAGCAGTTTCGGACAGGGCCTAAATAACTATGGCTACACCTTC.

This rearrangement joins TRBV5-1 to TRBJ2-3; D is undetermined. V was cut by 4 bases and J by 0 bases, with 3 bases left in between. Germline lookup yields CDR1 SGHRS and CDR2 YFSETQ. The CDR3 is 12 amino acids. The CDR3 DNA follows: TGCGCCAGCAGCCAAAGCACAGATACGCAGTATTTT. It translates to CASSQSTDTQYF.

The chain couples TRBV25-1 to TRBJ1-1, with 7 bases fitting TRBD1. The CDR3 is 14 amino acids. The ends lost 4 bases at V and 4 bases at J; junction bases unmatched: 6. Germline V gives CDR1 MGHDK, CDR2 SYGVNS. CDR3 sequence: CASSGQGLTTEAFF. The CDR3 coding sequence is TGTGCCAGCAGTGGACAGGGTTTGACCACTGAAGCTTTCTTT.

The chain joins TRBV19 to TRBJ1-1; D ambiguous. V was shortened by 5 bases and J by 2 bases, with 18 bases between the two germline ends. This CDR3 region has 16 residues. The germline V gene has CDR1 LNHDA and CDR2 SQIVND (reference sequence). CDR3 protein: CASSRRPTEINTEAFF. The DNA of the CDR3 is TGTGCCAGTAGTCGCAGACCAACGGAGATAAACACTGAAGCTTTCTTT.

The chain combines TRBV25-1 with TRBJ1-5; D is perhaps TRBD1 (5 bases). CDR3 size: 15 residues. Germline V gene lookup returns CDR1 MGHDK and CDR2 SYGVNS. V was trimmed by 0 bases and J by 1 base, leaving 7 bases between them. CDR3 loop: CASSEYGGSNQPQHF. For the CDR3, the DNA is TGTGCCAGCAGTGAATACGGGGGGAGCAATCAGCCCCAGCATTTT.

The chain uses TRBV5-1 and TRBJ2-1; tentatively, D is TRBD2 (5 bases). The CDR3 sequence is 16 residues long. Germline V lookup: CDR1 SGHRS, CDR2 YFSETQ. Trimming took 4 bases from V and 0 from J, leaving 14 bases between them. The CDR3: CASSPPGISSYNEQFF. CDR3 DNA: TGCGCCAGCAGCCCCCCGGGGATTAGCTCCTACAATGAGCAGTTCTTC.

The V gene is TRBV2, the J gene TRBJ2-5; 7 bases line up with TRBD2. V lost 6 bases, J lost 2 bases, and 6 bases stayed unmatched. The V gene's germline CDR1 is SNHLY and CDR2 FYNNEI. The CDR3 has 14 amino acids. CDR3 DNA sequence: TGTGCCAGCAGCTTACTAGCGCTTCAAGAGACCCAGTACTTC. It translates to CASSLLALQETQYF.

The V and J genes are TRBV4-1 and TRBJ1-5; 7 nucleotides agree with TRBD1. The CDR3 has 14 residues. Unmatched junction bases numbered 2, after V lost 3 bases and J lost 3 bases. Germline loops: CDR1 MGHRA, CDR2 YSYEKL. The CDR3 nucleotides are TGCGCCAGCAGCCAGGGACAGAACAATCAGCCCCAGCATTTT. It yields the protein CASSQGQNNQPQHF.

V usage is TRBV12-5 and J usage is TRBJ1-4, with no clear D. The CDR3 runs to 15 residues. Deletions cut 2 bases from V and 6 bases from J, with 13 bases between. CDR1 is LGHNT and CDR2 is FRNRAP in the germline V gene. CDR3 sequence (DNA): TGTGCTAGTGGTTTGTCAGAACGGGGTGATGAAAAACTGTTTTTT. The encoded protein is CASGLSERGDEKLFF.

The rearrangement links TRBV2 to TRBJ2-7, with TRBD1 matching over 7 bases. CDR3 length: 11 amino acids. Per the germline V gene, CDR1 is SNHLY and CDR2 is FYNNEI. The CDR3 is CASRQQGPEFV. CDR3 nucleotides: TGTGCCAGCAGACAACAGGGGCCAGAGTTCGTC.

This chain connects TRBV27 to TRBJ2-5; D is ambiguous. CDR3 length: 13 amino acids. Germline V gene data show CDR1 as MNHEY and CDR2 as SMNVEV (reference sequence). The ends were cut back, 7 bases at V and 5 bases at J, with 14 bases in the middle. CDR3 sequence reads: CASTSLAQETQYF. The CDR3 nucleotides are TGTGCCAGCACCTCCCTGGCTCAGGAGACCCAGTACTTC.

V usage is TRBV15 and J usage is TRBJ1-4, with 7 nucleotides matching TRBD1. This CDR3 contains 15 residues. V lost 0 bases, J lost 4 bases, and 2 bases stayed unmatched. The germline V gene has CDR1 LNHNV and CDR2 YYDKDF (reference sequence). CDR3 nucleotides: TGTGCCACCAGCAGAGAGACAGGGAGTAATGAAAAACTGTTTTTT. It encodes CATSRETGSNEKLFF.

This chain links TRBV5-4 with TRBJ2-3, with 10 bases identical to TRBD2. V was clipped by 1 base and J by 4 bases; unmatched bases: 3. CDR1 is SGHNT, CDR2 YYREEE, per germline (reference sequence). The CDR3 length is 15 residues. The CDR3 coding sequence is TGTGCCAGCAGCTTGTGGCTAGCGGGAGCAGATACGCAGTATTTT. It codes for CASSLWLAGADTQYF.

A single count supports this clone. The rearrangement joins TRBV7-6 to TRBJ2-1; the match to TRBD2 covers 9 bases. This CDR3 spans 15 amino acids. Germline trimming cut 0 bases from V and 9 bases from J; bases unmatched to any gene: 6. The germline gives CDR1 SGHVS, CDR2 FNYEAQ. The CDR3 sequence: CASSLAIAGEGEQFF. The CDR3 region has the DNA TGTGCCAGCAGCTTAGCAATAGCGGGAGAGGGTGAGCAGTTCTTC.

V is TRBV29-1 and J is TRBJ1-5; perhaps TRBD1 as D (6 bases). Looked up from germline, CDR1 is SQVTM and CDR2 is ANQGSEA. Between the trimmed V and J ends, which lost 4 bases and 7 bases, there was a span of 14 bases. The CDR3 extends over 13 amino acids. The CDR3 DNA is TGCAGCGTTGCGCAGGGGAGGGGGCAGCCCCAGCATTTT. It specifies CSVAQGRGQPQHF.

The chain is built from TRBV4-2 and TRBJ2-5, with 9 positions matching TRBD1. Unmatched junction bases numbered 10, after V lost 6 bases and J lost 5 bases. This CDR3 contains 15 residues. Germline values: CDR1 LGHNA, CDR2 YNFKEQ. In DNA, the CDR3 is TGTGCCAGCAGTCGTACAGGGGGCGATGGGGAGACCCAGTACTTC. This translates into CASSRTGGDGETQYF.

For the CDR3, the DNA is TGTGCCAGCAGTGAAAGGGGGGGGATAAACACCATATATTTT. It codes for CASSERGGINTIYF. The V call is TRBV6-1, the J call TRBJ1-3; perhaps TRBD1 as D (6 bases). V was clipped by 2 bases and J by 6 bases, with 11 bases between them. There are 14 residues in the CDR3. Looked up from germline, CDR1 is MNHNS and CDR2 is SASEGT.

This chain uses TRBV5-1 with TRBJ2-3; 8 nucleotides align to TRBD1. J lost 2 bases, V lost 3 bases, and 11 bases had no gene match. From germline, CDR1 is SGHRS and CDR2 YFSETQ. The CDR3 runs 17 residues. DNA of the CDR3: TGCGCCAGCAGCTCCCTCCAGACAGGGGTTGCCACAGATACGCAGTATTTT. The encoded protein is CASSSLQTGVATDTQYF.

V and J are TRBV7-6 and TRBJ2-3; the D gene is possibly TRBD1 (6 bases). The V gene lost 1 base and the J gene lost 0 bases, with 8 bases spanning the gap. Germline V CDR1 and CDR2: SGHVS, FNYEAQ. This CDR3 spans 15 amino acids. In DNA form, the CDR3 reads TGTGCCAGCAGCTTAGGAGGACAGAGCACAGATACGCAGTATTTT. Amino acid sequence: CASSLGGQSTDTQYF.

The chain carries TRBV7-9 and TRBJ2-3; D not certain. This CDR3 spans 12 amino acids. Per germline, CDR1 SEHNR and CDR2 FQNEAQ (reference sequence). V lost 5 bases and J lost 0, with 3 bases in between. CDR3 sequence reads: CASSPSTDTQYF. The DNA for the CDR3 is TGTGCCAGCAGCCCAAGCACAGATACGCAGTATTTT.

V and J are TRBV6-4 and TRBJ2-1, with 9 bases aligning to TRBD2. Germline assignment: CDR1 MRHNA and CDR2 SNTAGT. CDR3 size: 15 residues. The J segment lost 7 bases and the V segment lost 6 bases, leaving 10 bases of the junction unmatched. The CDR3 nucleotides are TGTGCCAGCAGGAAGGCGGGGGGGCCGTGGAATGAGCAGTTCTTC. It codes for CASRKAGGPWNEQFF.

The chain carries TRBV6-1 and TRBJ1-4, with D perhaps matching TRBD1 (5 bases). The length of the CDR3 is 14 residues. Trimming stripped 8 bases from V and 8 bases from J, with 18 bases between. Germline V gene lookup returns CDR1 MNHNS and CDR2 SASEGT. CDR3 sequence reads: CASSVQGGGEKLFF. Written as DNA, the CDR3 is TGTGCCAGCTCCGTGCAGGGAGGTGGGGAAAAACTGTTTTTT.

J is TRBJ2-3 and V is TRBV29-1; 9 bases are a match to TRBD2. The CDR3 is 14 residues long. Germline CDR1 and CDR2: SQVTM and ANQGSEA. Trimming at V came to 7 bases and at J to 1 base, leaving 6 bases not matched to a gene. CDR3 protein: CSARLADGTDTQYF. For the CDR3, the DNA is TGCAGCGCGCGACTAGCGGATGGCACAGATACGCAGTATTTT.

The J gene is TRBJ2-7, the V gene TRBV27; D might be TRBD1 (6 bases). The germline V and J ends were trimmed by 4 bases and 5 bases, with 15 bases remaining between them. CDR3 length equals 14 residues. Germline V gene data show CDR1 as MNHEY and CDR2 as SMNVEV (reference sequence). The CDR3: CASSSKGRQDEQYF. CDR3 in DNA: TGTGCCAGCAGTTCTAAGGGGAGACAGGACGAGCAGTACTTC.

This rearrangement joins TRBV2 to TRBJ2-3, with D possibly being TRBD1 (5 bases). There are 18 residues in the CDR3. Per germline, CDR1 SNHLY and CDR2 FYNNEI. V was shortened by 8 bases and J by 7 bases, with 31 bases between the two germline ends. CDR3 amino acids: CASAKGPNSPQGRYTQYF. For the CDR3, the DNA is TGTGCCAGCGCGAAGGGGCCCAACTCTCCACAAGGCCGTTATACGCAGTATTTT.

The chain combines TRBV5-6 with TRBJ2-5; TRBD2 aligns across 13 bases. The CDR3 covers 16 residues. The V segment lost 4 bases and the J segment 5 bases; nucleotides outside the gene matches: 8. CDR1 is SGHDT, CDR2 YYEEEE, per germline. CDR3 sequence reads: CASSLMGLAGRETQYF. CDR3 nucleotide sequence: TGTGCCAGCAGCCTGATGGGACTAGCGGGAAGGGAGACCCAGTACTTC.

The chain joins TRBV6-5 to TRBJ1-2, with TRBD1 as a possible D gene (5 bases). The germline V gene has CDR1 MNHEY and CDR2 SVGAGI. With 4 bases removed from V and 5 bases from J, the gap between germline ends came to 11 bases. The CDR3 loop spans 13 amino acids. The DNA for the CDR3 is TGTGCCAGCAGTTCAGGGTTCGATTATGGCTACACCTTC. Translated: CASSSGFDYGYTF.

The gene calls are TRBV6-1 and TRBJ2-3, with D perhaps matching TRBD2 (6 bases). Germline V gene lookup returns CDR1 MNHNS and CDR2 SASEGT. The CDR3 runs 15 residues. V was shortened by 7 bases and J by 1 base, with 15 bases between the two germline ends. CDR3 nucleotide sequence: TGTGCCAGCATTCGGGGGAGGCTTGGCACAGATACGCAGTATTTT. Amino acid sequence: CASIRGRLGTDTQYF.

The J gene is TRBJ1-6, the V gene TRBV5-1, with a possible D match to TRBD1 (6 bases). In germline, CDR1 is SGHRS, CDR2 YFSETQ. This CDR3 contains 16 residues. V lost 4 bases and J lost 8, with 19 bases in between. CDR3 DNA: TGCGCCAGCAGCAACGGGACATCGGCTAGAGATTCACCCCTCCACTTT. Protein product: CASSNGTSARDSPLHF.

V is TRBV6-6 and J is TRBJ2-2, with 11 bases that match TRBD2. CDR1 is MNHNY and CDR2 is SVGAGI in the germline V gene (reference sequence). This CDR3 comprises 15 residues. V lost 7 bases to trimming and J lost 6 bases; unmatched junction nucleotides: 7. The CDR3 DNA follows: TGTGCCAGCACCGTACCGGGACTAGCGGCCGGGGAGCTGTTTTTT. Residues: CASTVPGLAAGELFF.

The genes are TRBV29-1 and TRBJ2-5, with D possibly TRBD2 on 6 matching bases. V dropped 4 bases and J dropped 5 bases, with 11 bases sitting between them. Germline V gene data show CDR1 as SQVTM and CDR2 as ANQGSEA. The CDR3 loop spans 12 amino acids. The CDR3 DNA sequence: TGCAGCGTTGGAACTAGCAGTGAGACCCAGTACTTC. This translates into CSVGTSSETQYF.